This passage covers 29 T cell receptor beta chains from one sample sequenced in a study of blood T cell repertoires in COVID-19. Sequenced by immunoSEQ multiplex PCR; TCRdb stores in-frame clones only, minus some. The sample includes 220,000 or so clones, about 81% seen only once; the top ten take less than 9.5%. The sequenced material came from peripheral blood. The origin of the receptors is a woman aged 80 or older with COVID-19, enrolled during active disease.

The rearrangement joins TRBV18 to TRBJ2-5; TRBD1 aligns across 8 bases. J gave up 0 bases and V 4 bases, and 4 bases lay outside the gene matches. The CDR3 length is 15 residues. CDR1 is KGHSH, CDR2 LQKENI, per germline. In nucleotides, the CDR3 is TGTGCCAGCTCACAACGGACAGGGAACCAAGAGACCCAGTACTTC. It is translated as CASSQRTGNQETQYF.

The gene calls are TRBV4-1 and TRBJ1-5, with D unresolved. This CDR3 is 15 amino acids long. Germline CDR1 reads MGHRA; CDR2 reads YSYEKL. V lost 4 bases and J lost 6, with 16 bases in between. CDR3: CASSPTSQQLQPQHF. The CDR3 DNA sequence: TGCGCCAGCAGCCCTACTTCACAGCAGCTTCAGCCCCAGCATTTT.

The rearrangement uses TRBV4-2 and TRBJ2-5; D may be TRBD2 (7 bases). Germline V gene data show CDR1 as LGHNA and CDR2 as YNFKEQ. Trimming removed 1 base from V and 2 bases from J, with 14 bases in between. The CDR3 loop spans 16 amino acids. This CDR3 reads CASSQVGGGVQETQYF. The DNA of the CDR3 is TGTGCCAGCAGCCAAGTGGGCGGGGGCGTGCAAGAGACCCAGTACTTC.

The chain employs TRBV30 and TRBJ2-5; D gene ambiguous. The V and J ends lost 4 bases and 5 bases respectively, with 5 bases between them. The CDR3 is 10 amino acids. Germline-derived CDR1 and CDR2 are GTSNPN and SVGIG (reference sequence). CDR3 nucleotides: TGTGCCTGGAAGCTCGAGACCCAGTACTTC. This translates into CAWKLETQYF.

The chain employs TRBV11-2 and TRBJ2-4; D is unresolved. This CDR3 comprises 16 residues. Germline assignment: CDR1 SGHAT and CDR2 FQNNGV. The germline V and J ends were trimmed by 5 bases and 0 bases, with 14 bases remaining between them. The CDR3 region is CASSNPDSLAKNIQYF. DNA for the CDR3: TGTGCCAGCAGCAATCCAGACTCCCTAGCCAAAAACATTCAGTACTTC.

The V and J genes are TRBV2 and TRBJ2-3; 9 bases are a match to TRBD1. Germline V gene lookup returns CDR1 SNHLY and CDR2 FYNNEI. Trimming removed 6 bases from V and 1 base from J; junction bases left unmatched: 5. The CDR3 contains 15 residues. The CDR3 sequence: CASSNRGLGTDTQYF. CDR3 DNA sequence: TGTGCCAGCAGCAACAGGGGGCTCGGCACAGATACGCAGTATTTT.

This clone was found a few times. This chain links TRBV5-1 with TRBJ2-1, with TRBD1 matching over 7 bases. The CDR3 loop spans 13 amino acids. V was pared by 4 bases and J by 8 bases, with 6 bases of the junction left unmatched. The germline V gene encodes CDR1 SGHRS and CDR2 YFSETQ. CDR3 sequence reads: CASSVGTADEQFF. CDR3 coding DNA: TGCGCCAGCAGCGTTGGGACAGCCGATGAGCAGTTCTTC.

This clone was seen only once. The V call is TRBV6-5, the J call TRBJ1-3; TRBD1 aligns across 7 bases. The CDR3 consists of 14 residues. Germline loops: CDR1 MNHEY, CDR2 SVGAGI. Losses at the gene ends were 6 bases for V and 8 bases for J; bases not matched to a gene: 10. The CDR3, as DNA: TGTGCCAGCAGGACAGGGTCTGCTTTCGACACCATATATTTT. Translation gives CASRTGSAFDTIYF.

In this sample, this clone turned up once. This rearrangement joins TRBV28 to TRBJ1-4; weak D call: TRBD1 (6 bases). The germline gives CDR1 MDHEN, CDR2 SYDVKM. The length of the CDR3 is 13 residues. V shed 7 bases and J shed 8 bases, with 14 bases lying between them. CDR3 nucleotides: TGTGCCAGCATCTCAGGGGTAGGAGAAAAACTGTTTTTT. It yields the protein CASISGVGEKLFF.

This chain links TRBV7-9 with TRBJ1-6; 7 positions match TRBD1. This CDR3 spans 16 amino acids. Looked up from germline, CDR1 is SEHNR and CDR2 is FQNEAQ (reference sequence). With V trimmed by 4 bases and J by 7 bases, 10 bases remained unmatched. The CDR3 nucleotides are TGTGCCAGCAGCTCTCTCCTTCCGGGACAGAATTCACCCCTCCACTTT. Amino acid sequence: CASSSLLPGQNSPLHF.

A word on this clone: Only one base separates this from a far larger clonotype, so it likely reflects a read error. The J gene is TRBJ1-3, the V gene TRBV5-1; D possibly corresponds to TRBD1 (6 bases). The V end was cut by 5 bases, the J end by 0 bases, with 12 bases between. The CDR3 has 15 residues. Germline V lookup: CDR1 SGHRS, CDR2 YFSETQ. CDR3 DNA: TGCGCCAGCAGACTTACAGGGACCTCTGGAAACACCATATATTTT. It is translated as CASRLTGTSGNTIYF.

V gene TRBV10-3 combines with J gene TRBJ1-4, with 10 bases fitting TRBD1. There are 13 residues in the CDR3. The junction had 2 bases not matched to a gene; V was cut back by 8 bases and J by 5 bases. From germline, CDR1 is ENHRY and CDR2 SYGVKD. CDR3 sequence: CAIRDRGNEKLFF. The DNA of the CDR3 is TGTGCCATCCGGGACAGGGGCAATGAAAAACTGTTTTTT.

Notes on this clone: Germline is not matched at one junction end, which may reflect a read error. J is TRBJ2-2 and V is TRBV6-6, with TRBD1 as a possible D gene (6 bases). Germline CDR1 is MNHNY and CDR2 is SVGAGI (reference sequence). The CDR3 is 16 amino acids. In DNA, the CDR3 is TGTGCCAGCAGTTACTCAGGGACACAGAACTCCGGGGAGCTGTTTTTT. As protein: CASSYSGTQNSGELFF.

The chain combines TRBV19 with TRBJ2-3, with TRBD2 identical over 9 bases. Germline V CDR1 and CDR2: LNHDA, SQIVND (reference sequence). The CDR3 runs 12 residues. The V segment lost 6 bases and the J segment 10 bases; nucleotides outside the gene matches: 5. The CDR3 here is CASRALAGPQYF. In DNA form, the CDR3 reads TGTGCCAGTAGGGCGCTAGCGGGGCCGCAGTATTTT.

This chain joins TRBV24-1 and TRBJ2-3; D gene ambiguous. V lost 7 bases and J 4 bases, leaving 17 bases between the germline ends. The length of the CDR3 is 15 residues. Germline lookup yields CDR1 KGHDR and CDR2 SFDVKD. In nucleotides, the CDR3 is TGTGCCACCAGAGCCTCCCTGATGAGCGCAGATACGCAGTATTTT. It specifies CATRASLMSADTQYF.

This sequence joins TRBV2 and TRBJ2-7, with D possibly matching TRBD1 (6 bases). CDR1 and CDR2 (germline): SNHLY, FYNNEI. The CDR3 is 13 amino acids. With 6 bases removed from V and 3 bases from J, the gap between germline ends came to 12 bases. CDR3 nucleotide sequence: TGTGCCAGCAGAGCGGACAGCTACTACGAGCAGTACTTC. Amino acid sequence: CASRADSYYEQYF.

The chain carries TRBV5-1 and TRBJ2-7, with D possibly TRBD1 on 5 matching bases. Germline assignment: CDR1 SGHRS and CDR2 YFSETQ. V shed 2 bases and J shed 7 bases, with 10 bases lying between them. CDR3 length: 12 amino acids. The CDR3 DNA reads TGCGCCAGCAGCTTCGACAGACGGGAGCAGTACTTC. This gives the protein CASSFDRREQYF. Drawing the rest from reference TRBV5-1 and TRBJ2-7, the complete variable domain is KAGVTQTPRYLIKTRGQQVTLSCSPISGHRSVSWYQQTPGQGLQFLFEYFSETQRNKGNFPGRFSGRQFSNSRSEMNVSTLELGDSALYLCASSFDRREQYFGPGTRLTVT.

This clone was observed a few times. V gene TRBV27 combines with J gene TRBJ1-2, with D tentatively TRBD1 (6 bases). The CDR3 length is 14 residues. Trimming removed 2 bases at V and 7 bases at J, with 14 bases between. Germline V gene data show CDR1 as MNHEY and CDR2 as SMNVEV (reference sequence). CDR3 bases: TGTGCCAGCAGTTTAGTGGGGGCGCCTGGTGGCTACACCTTC. This codes for CASSLVGAPGGYTF.

The chain employs TRBV7-9 and TRBJ2-1, with 8 bases fitting TRBD2. CDR3 size: 16 residues. CDR1 is SEHNR and CDR2 is FQNEAQ in the germline V gene (reference sequence). The V and J ends lost 1 base and 3 bases, in that order; junction bases with no gene match: 5. This CDR3 is CASSLVVRGDYNEQFF. For the CDR3, the DNA is TGTGCCAGCAGCTTAGTTGTGCGGGGGGACTACAATGAGCAGTTCTTC.

The rearrangement uses TRBV6-5 and TRBJ1-2; 9 nucleotides agree with TRBD1. The J segment lost 4 bases and the V segment lost 7 bases, leaving 7 bases of the junction unmatched. CDR1 is MNHEY and CDR2 is SVGAGI in the germline V gene. The CDR3 totals 14 residues. The CDR3, as DNA: TGTGCCAGCAACCCGACAGGGGGACGCTATGGCTACACCTTC. Protein product: CASNPTGGRYGYTF.

This clone was detected ten times or more. The rearrangement joins TRBV19 to TRBJ2-1; 9 bases map to TRBD2. Germline V CDR1 and CDR2: LNHDA, SQIVND (reference sequence). The CDR3 runs 15 residues. V lost 3 bases and J lost 4; bases outside the gene matches: 4. CDR3 region: CASSIISGGYNEQFF. CDR3 DNA sequence: TGTGCCAGTAGTATTATTAGCGGGGGATACAATGAGCAGTTCTTC.

The chain links TRBV5-6 to TRBJ1-6; a weak D match, TRBD1 (6 bases). CDR1 and CDR2 (germline): SGHDT, YYEEEE. CDR3 length: 13 residues. The ends were cut back, 2 bases at V and 14 bases at J, with 14 bases in the middle. In DNA, the CDR3 is TGTGCCAGCAGCTTAGACAGGTCGGGATCCCTCCACTTT. Translation gives CASSLDRSGSLHF.

V gene TRBV5-1 combines with J gene TRBJ1-6, with 8 bases fitting TRBD1. This CDR3 has 14 amino acids. The V gene's germline CDR1 is SGHRS and CDR2 YFSETQ. Trimming cost V 4 bases and J 8 bases; bases outside gene matches: 5. The CDR3 bases are TGCGCCAGCAGCCTGACAGGGGTCGATTCACCCCTCCACTTT. As protein: CASSLTGVDSPLHF.

This rearrangement joins TRBV19 to TRBJ2-2; 7 nucleotides line up with TRBD2. The germline V gene has CDR1 LNHDA and CDR2 SQIVND (reference sequence). The CDR3 has 15 amino acids. The ends lost 8 bases at V and 2 bases at J; junction bases unmatched: 8. The CDR3 is CASRAVGLNTGELFF. CDR3 nucleotide sequence: TGTGCCAGTCGCGCAGTGGGACTAAACACCGGGGAGCTGTTTTTT.

The chain uses TRBV4-1 and TRBJ2-6, with TRBD2 matching over 9 bases. The V and J ends lost 0 bases and 2 bases, in that order; junction bases with no gene match: 5. Germline V lookup: CDR1 MGHRA, CDR2 YSYEKL. The CDR3 contains 18 residues. CDR3 region: CASSQDSSGGAGANVLTF. CDR3 sequence (DNA): TGCGCCAGCAGCCAAGATAGTAGCGGGGGCGCTGGGGCCAACGTCCTGACTTTC.

This clone turned up a few times. This chain uses TRBV11-1 with TRBJ1-3; possible D gene TRBD1, 5 bases. Germline V gene sequence: CDR1 SGHAT, CDR2 FQDESV (reference sequence). The ends were cut back, 2 bases at V and 0 bases at J, with 8 bases in the middle. The CDR3 contains 15 residues. For the CDR3, the DNA is TGTGCCAGCAGCTTAACGGACAACTCTGGAAACACCATATATTTT. Amino acids: CASSLTDNSGNTIYF.

V and J are TRBV25-1 and TRBJ1-3; D is undetermined. CDR1 is MGHDK, CDR2 SYGVNS, per germline. CDR3 length: 13 residues. Trimming stripped 8 bases from V and 0 bases from J, with 8 bases between. In DNA, the CDR3 is TGTGCCAGCCGAGAGAGCTCTGGAAACACCATATATTTT. This codes for CASRESSGNTIYF.

This sequence joins TRBV5-4 and TRBJ2-7; no definite D call. Trimming removed 4 bases from V and 3 bases from J, with 17 bases in between. This CDR3 is 15 amino acids long. Germline V lookup: CDR1 SGHNT, CDR2 YYREEE (reference sequence). The CDR3 here is CASSASVGSFYEQYF. The DNA for the CDR3 is TGTGCCAGCAGCGCCAGCGTTGGGTCCTTCTACGAGCAGTACTTC.

The chain has TRBV5-1 and TRBJ1-1; possibly TRBD1 for D (5 bases). This CDR3 spans 15 amino acids. Trimming stripped 7 bases from V and 2 bases from J, with 18 bases between. In germline, CDR1 is SGHRS, CDR2 YFSETQ. The CDR3 DNA reads as TGCGCCAGCCGAGGGGCAATGGGAGGTAACACTGAAGCTTTCTTT. This gives the protein CASRGAMGGNTEAFF.